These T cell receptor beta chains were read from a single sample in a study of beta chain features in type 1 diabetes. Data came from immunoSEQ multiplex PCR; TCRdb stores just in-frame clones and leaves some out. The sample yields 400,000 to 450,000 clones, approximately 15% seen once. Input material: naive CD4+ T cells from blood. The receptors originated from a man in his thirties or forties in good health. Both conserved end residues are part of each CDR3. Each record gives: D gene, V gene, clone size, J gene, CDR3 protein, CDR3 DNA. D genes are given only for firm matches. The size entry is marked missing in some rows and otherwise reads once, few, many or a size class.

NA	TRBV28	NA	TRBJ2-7	CASSTATPLQYF	TGTGCCAGCAGCACTGCAACCCCGCTGCAGTACTTC
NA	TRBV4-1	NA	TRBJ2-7	CASSQAGPFLPTSSYEQYF	TGCGCCAGCAGCCAGGCAGGGCCATTCCTTCCCACCTCTTCCTACGAGCAGTACTTC
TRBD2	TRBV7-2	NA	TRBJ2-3	CASSPLAGGPRDTQYF	TGTGCCAGCAGCCCCCTAGCGGGAGGGCCTCGGGATACGCAGTATTTT
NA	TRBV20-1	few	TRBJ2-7	CSARATYEQYF	TGCAGTGCTAGGGCGACGTACGAGCAGTACTTC
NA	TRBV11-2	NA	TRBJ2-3	CASRPTGNTQYF	TGTGCCAGCAGACCTACAGGGAATACGCAGTATTTT
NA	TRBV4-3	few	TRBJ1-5	CASSQDFSQPQHF	TGCGCCAGCAGCCAAGATTTCTCCCAGCCCCAGCATTTT
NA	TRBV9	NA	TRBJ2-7	CASSAGLASPYEQYF	TGTGCCAGCAGCGCTGGGCTAGCGTCACCCTACGAGCAGTACTTC
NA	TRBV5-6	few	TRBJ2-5	CASSLKETQYF	TGTGCCAGCAGCCTTAAAGAGACCCAGTACTTC
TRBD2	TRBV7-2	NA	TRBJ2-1	CASSFVAGASEQFF	TGTGCCAGCAGCTTCGTAGCGGGAGCATCGGAGCAGTTCTTC
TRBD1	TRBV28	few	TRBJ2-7	CASSRQGISYEQYF	TGTGCCAGCAGTCGACAGGGGATCTCCTACGAGCAGTACTTC
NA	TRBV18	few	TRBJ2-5	CASSPQGPKGTQYF	TGTGCCAGCTCACCACAGGGGCCCAAGGGGACCCAGTACTTC
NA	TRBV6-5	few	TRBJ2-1	CASSLSNEQFF	TGTGCCAGCAGCCTATCAAATGAGCAGTTCTTC
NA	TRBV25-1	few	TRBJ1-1	CASSEPMAGVGVTEAFF	TGTGCCAGCAGTGAACCCATGGCAGGGGTGGGAGTCACTGAAGCTTTCTTT
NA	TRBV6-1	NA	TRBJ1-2	CASTDQSGPLGGYTF	TGTGCCAGCACTGATCAATCCGGGCCACTGGGCGGCTACACCTTC
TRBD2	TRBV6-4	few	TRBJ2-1	CASSRTSGRENNEQFF	TGTGCCAGCAGTCGGACTAGCGGGAGGGAAAACAATGAGCAGTTCTTC
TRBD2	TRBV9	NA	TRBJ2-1	CASSVVGGGARQNEQFF	TGTGCCAGCAGCGTAGTAGGCGGGGGGGCCCGACAGAATGAGCAGTTCTTC
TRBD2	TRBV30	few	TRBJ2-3	CAWTGGSWIDTQYF	TGTGCCTGGACGGGCGGGAGTTGGATAGATACGCAGTATTTT
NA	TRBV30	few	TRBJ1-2	CAWRAGTAYGYTF	TGTGCCTGGAGAGCCGGGACGGCCTATGGCTACACCTTC
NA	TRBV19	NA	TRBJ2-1	CASSITWESYNEQFF	TGTGCCAGTAGTATCACTTGGGAGTCCTACAATGAGCAGTTCTTC
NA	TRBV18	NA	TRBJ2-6	CASSSGENRANVLTF	TGTGCCAGCTCGTCAGGGGAGAATCGGGCCAACGTCCTGACTTTC
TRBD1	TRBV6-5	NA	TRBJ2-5	CAVGTARQETQYF	TGTGCCGTCGGGACAGCGCGGCAAGAGACCCAGTACTTC
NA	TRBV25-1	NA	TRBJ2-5	CASSGQGGRLETQYF	TGTGCCAGCAGTGGGCAGGGGGGGCGGCTGGAGACCCAGTACTTC
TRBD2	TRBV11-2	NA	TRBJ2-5	CASSALLAGGRETQYF	TGTGCCAGCAGCGCCCTACTAGCGGGGGGGCGAGAGACCCAGTACTTC
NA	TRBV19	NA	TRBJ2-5	CASSTGGRGSQETQYF	TGTGCCAGTAGTACGGGGGGCAGGGGCTCTCAAGAGACCCAGTACTTC
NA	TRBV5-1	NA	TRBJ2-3	CASSLDWRITDTQYF	TGCGCCAGCAGCTTGGACTGGAGAATCACAGATACGCAGTATTTT
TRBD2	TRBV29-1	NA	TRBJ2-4	CSVYGQIGGGDIQYF	TGCAGCGTTTATGGGCAGATCGGGGGAGGGGACATTCAGTACTTC
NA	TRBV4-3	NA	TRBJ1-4	CASSRGTEKLFF	TGCGCCAGCAGCCGGGGCACCGAAAAACTGTTTTTT
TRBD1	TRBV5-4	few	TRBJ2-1	CASSPRDRVHNEQFF	TGTGCCAGCAGCCCCCGGGACAGGGTCCACAATGAGCAGTTCTTC
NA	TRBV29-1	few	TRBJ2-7	CSVGLGAASYEQYF	TGCAGCGTTGGTTTGGGGGCCGCGTCCTACGAGCAGTACTTC
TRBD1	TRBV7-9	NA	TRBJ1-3	CASSLDRVNTIYF	TGTGCCAGCAGCCTGGACAGGGTAAACACCATATATTTT
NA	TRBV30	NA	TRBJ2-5	CAWSGSGVETQYF	TGTGCCTGGAGCGGGAGTGGCGTCGAGACCCAGTACTTC
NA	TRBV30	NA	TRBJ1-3	CAWTGDSGNTIYF	TGTGCCTGGACGGGCGACTCTGGAAACACCATATATTTT
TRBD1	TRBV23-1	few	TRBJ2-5	CASSRRGPATQYF	TGCGCCAGCAGTCGAAGGGGGCCAGCGACCCAGTACTTC
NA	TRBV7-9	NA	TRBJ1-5	CASSPGRPNQPQHF	TGTGCCAGCAGCCCCGGCCGACCAAATCAGCCCCAGCATTTT
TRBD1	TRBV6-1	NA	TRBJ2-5	CASSPRTGWETQYF	TGTGCCAGCAGTCCAAGGACAGGGTGGGAGACCCAGTACTTC
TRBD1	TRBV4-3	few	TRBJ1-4	CASSHGQGNEKLFF	TGCGCCAGCAGCCACGGACAGGGAAATGAAAAACTGTTTTTT
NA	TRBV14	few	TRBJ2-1	CASSQDVGSSYNEQFF	TGTGCCAGCAGCCAAGATGTAGGGAGCTCCTACAATGAGCAGTTCTTC